This passage covers 5 T cell receptor beta chains from one sample sequenced in a study of cytomegalovirus exposure and HLA in healthy donors. With 60 Vbeta and 13 Jbeta primers, the PCR was carried out. Sequenced by immunoSEQ multiplex PCR; TCRdb stores in-frame clones only, minus some. The table includes fewer than 100,000 clones, around 68% detected once. Specimen: PBMCs. All receptors come from a female donor in good health and CMV-seronegative.

This chain uses TRBV30 with TRBJ1-1, with TRBD1 as a possible D gene (6 bases). V was pared by 8 bases and J by 12 bases, with 13 bases between. CDR3 length: 9 residues. Germline CDR1 is GTSNPN and CDR2 is SVGIG (reference sequence). The CDR3 DNA is TGTGCCGGGACACATTTAACTTTCTTT. It is translated as CAGTHLTFF.

This clone has a handful of counts. V and J are TRBV11-3 and TRBJ2-5, with TRBD1 matching 8 bases. The CDR3 runs 14 residues. The germline V gene encodes CDR1 SGHNT and CDR2 YENEEA. V was pared by 4 bases and J by 2 bases, with 3 bases of the junction left unmatched. The CDR3: CASSSRTGQETQYF. The DNA for the CDR3 is TGTGCCAGCAGCTCTCGGACAGGGCAAGAGACCCAGTACTTC.

The chain carries TRBV30 and TRBJ1-2; no firm D call. The ends were cut back, 5 bases at V and 7 bases at J, with 17 bases in the middle. Germline values: CDR1 GTSNPN, CDR2 SVGIG (reference sequence). The CDR3 runs 13 residues. The CDR3 here is CAWDTGSGGGYTF. CDR3 DNA sequence: TGTGCCTGGGACACGGGATCCGGAGGTGGCTACACCTTC. Complete variable domain (other parts from reference TRBV30 and TRBJ1-2): SQTIHQWPATLVQPVGSPLSLECTVEGTSNPNLYWYRQAAGRGLQLLFYSVGIGQISSEVPQNLSASRPQDRQFILSSKKLLLSDSGFYLCAWDTGSGGGYTFGSGTRLTVV.

This chain links TRBV6-1 with TRBJ1-2; TRBD1 matches at 7 bases. J lost 8 bases, V lost 4 bases, and 10 bases had no gene match. CDR3 length: 14 amino acids. CDR1 and CDR2 (germline): MNHNS, SASEGT. CDR3 coding DNA: TGTGCCAGCAGTGGTACAGGGGAGGCAGAGGGCTACACCTTC. This sequence encodes CASSGTGEAEGYTF.

CDR3 protein: CASSLWTRGADTQYF. The DNA for the CDR3 is TGCGCCAGCAGCTTGTGGACTAGGGGTGCGGATACGCAGTATTTT. V is TRBV5-1 and J is TRBJ2-3, with 7 bases that match TRBD2. The CDR3 runs 15 residues. V was clipped by 1 base and J by 6 bases; unmatched bases: 8. CDR1 and CDR2 from the germline V gene are SGHRS and YFSETQ. Full variable domain (rest looked up from reference TRBV5-1 and TRBJ2-3): KAGVTQTPRYLIKTRGQQVTLSCSPISGHRSVSWYQQTPGQGLQFLFEYFSETQRNKGNFPGRFSGRQFSNSRSEMNVSTLELGDSALYLCASSLWTRGADTQYFGPGTRLTVL.